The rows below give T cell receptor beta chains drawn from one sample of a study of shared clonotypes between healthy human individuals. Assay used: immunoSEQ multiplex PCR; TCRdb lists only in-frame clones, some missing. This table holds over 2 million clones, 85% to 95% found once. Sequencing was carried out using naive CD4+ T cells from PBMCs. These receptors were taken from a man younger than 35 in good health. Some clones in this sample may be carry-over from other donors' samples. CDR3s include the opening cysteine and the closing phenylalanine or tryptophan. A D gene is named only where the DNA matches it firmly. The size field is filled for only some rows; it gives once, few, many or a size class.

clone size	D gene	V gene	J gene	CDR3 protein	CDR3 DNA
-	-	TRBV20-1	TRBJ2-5	CSGASRETQYF	TGCAGTGGGGCCTCTCGAGAGACCCAGTACTTC
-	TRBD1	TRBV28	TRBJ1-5	CASSLVGGPNQPQHF	TGTGCCAGCAGTTTAGTAGGGGGCCCCAATCAGCCCCAGCATTTT
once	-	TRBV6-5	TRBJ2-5	CASSYTRTGGQETQYF	TGTGCCAGCAGTTACACCCGGACTGGGGGACAAGAGACCCAGTACTTC
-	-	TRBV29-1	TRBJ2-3	CSVGGASTDTQYF	TGCAGCGTTGGCGGCGCGAGCACAGATACGCAGTATTTT
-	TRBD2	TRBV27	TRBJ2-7	CASSFGAGDWYEQYF	TGTGCCAGCAGTTTCGGAGCGGGAGATTGGTACGAGCAGTACTTC
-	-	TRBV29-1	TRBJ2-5	CSVVALDRETQYF	TGCAGCGTTGTCGCTCTAGACAGGGAGACCCAGTACTTC
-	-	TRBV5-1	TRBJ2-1	CASSASGTKGAGEQFF	TGCGCCAGCAGCGCGTCCGGGACAAAGGGAGCCGGCGAGCAGTTCTTC
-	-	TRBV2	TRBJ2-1	CASSEVRGTYNEQFF	TGTGCCAGCAGTGAGGTCAGGGGAACCTACAATGAGCAGTTCTTC
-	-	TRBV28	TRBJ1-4	CASLRSEKLFF	TGTGCCAGCCTGCGTAGTGAAAAACTGTTTTTT
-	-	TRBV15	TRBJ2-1	CATSRVGAEYNEQFF	TGTGCCACCAGCAGAGTGGGGGCAGAGTACAATGAGCAGTTCTTC
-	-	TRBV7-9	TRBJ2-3	CASSLARNFFTDTQYF	TGTGCCAGCAGCTTAGCGCGGAATTTCTTCACAGATACGCAGTATTTT
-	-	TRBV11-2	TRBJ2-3	CASSPRRGSTDTQYF	TGTGCCAGCAGCCCCAGGAGGGGTAGCACAGATACGCAGTATTTT
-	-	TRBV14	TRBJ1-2	CASSPYVGAYTF	TGTGCCAGCAGCCCGTACGTGGGGGCATACACCTTC